A single count supports the clone carrying this TCR beta chain. These data belong to a study of CD8 T cells in Susac syndrome. Trimming pared 0 bases from V and 2 bases from J, leaving 10 bases between. Germline V lookup: CDR1 SGDLS, CDR2 YYNGEE. The CDR3 runs to 15 residues. Sequencing of TCR beta was performed on blood CD8+ and CD4+ T cells. With random hexamers, reverse transcription was performed on roughly 0.45 to 1 ug of RNA. The authors amplified TCR beta CDR3 across 54 Vbeta and 13 Jbeta using immunoSEQ multiplex PCR. Each CDR3 protein gets one entry after TCRdb re-called the immunoSEQ multiplex PCR reads with MiXCR. In the table there are 250,000 to 300,000 distinct CDR3 sequences, around nine tenths of which are singletons.

J is TRBJ2-3 and V is TRBV9, with D tentatively TRBD1 (5 bases). The receptor's source is a human donor with multiple sclerosis. The material sequenced was CD8+ T cells from PBMCs. CDR3 in amino acids: CASSVGGEYTDTQYF. The CDR3 nucleotides read TGTGCCAGCAGCGTAGGGGGCGAATACACAGATACGCAGTATTTT. Combining the CDR3 with reference TRBV9 and TRBJ2-3 gives the whole variable domain DSGVTQTPKHLITATGQRVTLRCSPRSGDLSVYWYQQSLDQGLQFLIQYYNGEERAKGNILERFSAQQFPDLHSELNLSSLELGDSALYFCASSVGGEYTDTQYFGPGTRLTVL.